This T cell receptor beta chain was sequenced for a study of tumor-infiltrating lymphocytes in primary liver carcinoma. On the study more broadly: Spanning 30 to 69 years of age, the patients were men and women. Study conclusions and caveats: For tumor-adjacent and tumor-blood pairs, overlap was less than that seen for tumor region pairs.

Remarks on this clonotype: Its antigen is not identified. A read error may be the cause here, since a much bigger clone is one base away.

A constant-region primer served to make TCR beta cDNA from around 540 ng total RNA. For TCR beta, libraries were produced by three nested multiplex PCR rounds using slightly modified ARM-PCR. In TCRdb, the multiplex PCR reads were re-called with MiXCR into one record per CDR3 protein. The data contain 180,000 or so distinct CDR3 sequences, around 60% of them singletons. Unsorted whole blood yielded the blood RNA, and germline DNA was also extracted. The sequenced sample consisted of peripheral blood. The receptor comes from a man between 35 and 55 years old with primary liver carcinoma and hepatitis B virus infection.

The CDR3 DNA reads TGTGCCAGCAGCTTAGAATGGGCGCGCCCGTACAATGAGCAGTTCTTC. Translation: CASSLEWARPYNEQFF. The chain combines TRBV11-2 with TRBJ2-1, with no clear D. Germline V lookup: CDR1 SGHAT, CDR2 FQNNGV. V was shortened by 0 bases and J by 4 bases, with 13 bases between the two germline ends. CDR3 size: 16 residues.